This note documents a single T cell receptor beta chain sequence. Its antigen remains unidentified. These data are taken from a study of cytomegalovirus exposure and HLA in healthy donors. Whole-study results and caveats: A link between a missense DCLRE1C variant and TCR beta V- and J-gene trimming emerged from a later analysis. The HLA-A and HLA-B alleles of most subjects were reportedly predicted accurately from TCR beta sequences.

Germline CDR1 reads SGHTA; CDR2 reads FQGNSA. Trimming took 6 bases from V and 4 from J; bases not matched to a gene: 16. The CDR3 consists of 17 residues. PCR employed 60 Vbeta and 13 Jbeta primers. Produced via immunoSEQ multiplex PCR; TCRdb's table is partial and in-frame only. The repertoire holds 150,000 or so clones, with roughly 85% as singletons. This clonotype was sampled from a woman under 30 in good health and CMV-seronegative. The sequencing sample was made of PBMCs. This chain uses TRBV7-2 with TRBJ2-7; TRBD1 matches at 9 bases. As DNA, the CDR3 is TGTGCCAGCAGTCGTAGACCCGCAGGACAGGGGAATTACGAGCAGTACTTC. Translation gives CASSRRPAGQGNYEQYF.